These 17 T cell receptor beta chains originate from one sample sequenced in a study of shared clonotypes between healthy human individuals. Produced via immunoSEQ multiplex PCR; TCRdb's table is partial and in-frame only. Among around 1.1 million clones listed, 75% to 80% were seen once. Sequenced sample: memory CD4+ T cells from PBMCs. Subset indicated: CD45RA-negative fraction. Source of these receptors: a man younger than 35 in good health. Some clones in this sample may be carry-over from other donors' samples.

The rearrangement links TRBV19 to TRBJ1-1; D is ambiguous. Trimming removed 7 bases at V and 7 bases at J, with 16 bases between. Germline CDR1 LNHDA, CDR2 SQIVND (reference sequence). The CDR3 loop spans 13 amino acids. In nucleotides, the CDR3 is TGTGCCAGTAAAGGGAATGAACACTATGAAGCTTTCTTT. Its protein is CASKGNEHYEAFF.

The chain has TRBV6-5 and TRBJ1-1; D unresolved. The CDR3 spans 14 residues. The V end lost 2 bases, the J end lost 4 bases, and 11 bases lay between the germline ends. The V gene's germline CDR1 is MNHEY and CDR2 SVGAGI. CDR3 DNA sequence: TGTGCCAGCAGTTACAAGGGAAGAGTCACTGAAGCTTTCTTT. This encodes CASSYKGRVTEAFF.

The V and J genes are TRBV5-1 and TRBJ2-1; D not resolved. CDR3 length: 14 residues. V shed 0 bases and J shed 0 bases, with 4 bases lying between them. Germline V gene sequence: CDR1 SGHRS, CDR2 YFSETQ. The CDR3 region is CASSLAPSYNEQFF. CDR3 nucleotides: TGCGCCAGCAGCTTGGCGCCCTCCTACAATGAGCAGTTCTTC.

The V gene is TRBV7-9, the J gene TRBJ2-5; 12 positions agree with TRBD2. There are 15 residues in the CDR3. The V gene end was trimmed by 6 bases and the J gene end by 5 bases; junction bases not matched to a gene: 7. Germline CDR1 and CDR2: SEHNR and FQNEAQ (reference sequence). The CDR3 region has the DNA TGTGCCAGCAGTTCAACCGGGACTAGCGGGGAGACCCAGTACTTC. Amino acid sequence: CASSSTGTSGETQYF.

This clone showed up many times. The chain recombines TRBV28 with TRBJ2-3; D uncertain. The germline V gene has CDR1 MDHEN and CDR2 SYDVKM. The CDR3 has 12 residues. Trimming cost V 5 bases and J 10 bases, with 13 bases left between them. The chain's CDR3 is CASSPPDQPQYF. CDR3 nucleotide sequence: TGTGCCAGCAGTCCCCCCGACCAACCGCAGTATTTT.

The chain has TRBV5-1 and TRBJ2-5; D call uncertain. The CDR3 is 15 residues long. The germline V gene encodes CDR1 SGHRS and CDR2 YFSETQ. The V end was cut by 4 bases, the J end by 6 bases, with 19 bases between. The CDR3 DNA sequence: TGCGCCAGCAGCCCCTCGACTGGGGATGGAAAGACCCAGTACTTC. Residues: CASSPSTGDGKTQYF.

The chain recombines TRBV18 with TRBJ2-1, with 8 bases aligning to TRBD2. Trimming at V came to 3 bases and at J to 2 bases, leaving 9 bases not matched to a gene. The CDR3 is 17 amino acids. The germline CDR1 and CDR2 sequences are KGHSH and LQKENI. Here the CDR3 reads CASSPRLAQTTYNEQFF. The CDR3 nucleotides are TGTGCCAGCTCACCCCGACTAGCGCAAACTACCTACAATGAGCAGTTCTTC. Variable domain in full (rest from reference TRBV18 and TRBJ2-1): NAGVMQNPRHLVRRRGQEARLRCSPMKGHSHVYWYRQLPEEGLKFMVYLQKENIIDESGMPKERFSAEFPKEGPSILRIQQVVRGDSAAYFCASSPRLAQTTYNEQFFGPGTRLTVL.

As for this clone: This specimen includes other DNA sequences encoding the same CDR3. The chain recombines TRBV30 with TRBJ1-4; no clear D. Germline lookup yields CDR1 GTSNPN and CDR2 SVGIG (reference sequence). V was shortened by 0 bases and J by 7 bases, with 3 bases between the two germline ends. The CDR3 contains 11 residues. CDR3 coding DNA: TGTGCCTGGAGTGTGCGTGAAAAACTGTTTTTT. Translated, it gives CAWSVREKLFF. The complete variable domain, with remaining parts taken from reference TRBV30 and TRBJ1-4, reads SQTIHQWPATLVQPVGSPLSLECTVEGTSNPNLYWYRQAAGRGLQLLFYSVGIGQISSEVPQNLSASRPQDRQFILSSKKLLLSDSGFYLCAWSVREKLFFGSGTQLSVL.

The chain couples TRBV15 to TRBJ2-5; tentative D call: TRBD2 (6 bases). The V and J ends lost 1 base and 4 bases respectively, with 13 bases between them. The CDR3 runs to 15 residues. Germline CDR1 LNHNV, CDR2 YYDKDF (reference sequence). DNA of the CDR3: TGTGCCACCAGCAGAGGTCGGGAGCAGGGAGAGACCCAGTACTTC. This gives the protein CATSRGREQGETQYF.

This clone was recorded once. The sample contains more than one DNA sequence encoding this CDR3. The chain recombines TRBV4-2 with TRBJ2-2, with 8 bases matching TRBD1. This CDR3 is 16 amino acids long. Trimming cost V 0 bases and J 0 bases; bases outside gene matches: 0. The germline V gene encodes CDR1 LGHNA and CDR2 YNFKEQ. CDR3 loop: CASSQETGANTGELFF. CDR3 DNA: TGTGCCAGCAGCCAAGAGACAGGGGCGAACACCGGGGAGCTGTTTTTT.

Of note for this clone: A far larger clone is one nucleotide away, so this likely arose from a read error. This rearrangement joins TRBV28 to TRBJ1-4, with D maybe TRBD1 (5 bases). CDR3 length: 13 amino acids. The germline V and J ends were trimmed by 3 bases and 8 bases, with 10 bases remaining between them. Germline assignment: CDR1 MDHEN and CDR2 SYDVKM. CDR3 region: CASSLQGKEKLFF. The CDR3 coding sequence is TGTGCCAGCAGTTTGCAGGGAAAGGAAAAACTGTTTTTT.

The chain has TRBV11-2 and TRBJ2-3, with TRBD1 matching 7 bases. The CDR3 is made up of 16 amino acids. V dropped 3 bases and J dropped 6; count of bases not matched to a gene: 12. Germline V lookup: CDR1 SGHAT, CDR2 FQNNGV. The CDR3 nucleotides are TGTGCCAGCAGCTTGGCTCTACAGGGGAGAGTGGATACGCAGTATTTT. This sequence encodes CASSLALQGRVDTQYF.

The rearrangement joins TRBV4-3 to TRBJ2-3; 7 bases agree with TRBD2. The CDR3 has 16 amino acids. From germline, CDR1 is LGHNA and CDR2 YSLEER. J lost 2 bases, V lost 1 base, and 6 bases had no gene match. In DNA, the CDR3 is TGCGCCAGCAGCCAAGGGGGAGCGGGAATCACAGATACGCAGTATTTT. Translated: CASSQGGAGITDTQYF.

This clone appeared a few times. This chain joins TRBV5-4 and TRBJ1-4, with D maybe TRBD1 (6 bases). CDR1 and CDR2 (germline): SGHNT, YYREEE (reference sequence). Trimming removed 4 bases from V and 7 bases from J, with 17 bases in between. The CDR3 is 15 amino acids. The CDR3 reads CASSTATGRGEKLFF. The CDR3 nucleotides are TGTGCCAGCAGCACCGCCACAGGGCGTGGTGAAAAACTGTTTTTT.

The chain is built from TRBV6-4 and TRBJ2-1, with 10 bases that match TRBD1. CDR1 and CDR2 from the germline V gene are MRHNA and SNTAGT. Losses at the gene ends were 5 bases for V and 8 bases for J; bases not matched to a gene: 9. The CDR3 runs to 15 residues. The CDR3 region is CASSTTGTGVDEQFF. CDR3 in DNA: TGTGCCAGCAGTACAACCGGGACAGGGGTCGATGAGCAGTTCTTC.

The rearrangement joins TRBV15 to TRBJ2-1; TRBD2 matches 10 bases. The CDR3 is made up of 17 amino acids. Germline V CDR1 and CDR2: LNHNV, YYDKDF (reference sequence). Unmatched junction bases numbered 12, after V lost 0 bases and J lost 10 bases. CDR3 in DNA: TGTGCCACCAGCAGAGATATGGCTAGCGGGAGATTTGGGGAGCAGTTCTTC. The encoded protein is CATSRDMASGRFGEQFF.

The gene calls are TRBV27 and TRBJ2-2; no clear D. Germline assignment: CDR1 MNHEY and CDR2 SMNVEV (reference sequence). V lost 2 bases and J lost 9, with 22 bases in between. The CDR3 contains 17 residues. The CDR3 sequence: CASSLESPAYPPWELFF. CDR3 bases: TGTGCCAGCAGTTTAGAAAGTCCAGCCTACCCCCCCTGGGAGCTGTTTTTT.